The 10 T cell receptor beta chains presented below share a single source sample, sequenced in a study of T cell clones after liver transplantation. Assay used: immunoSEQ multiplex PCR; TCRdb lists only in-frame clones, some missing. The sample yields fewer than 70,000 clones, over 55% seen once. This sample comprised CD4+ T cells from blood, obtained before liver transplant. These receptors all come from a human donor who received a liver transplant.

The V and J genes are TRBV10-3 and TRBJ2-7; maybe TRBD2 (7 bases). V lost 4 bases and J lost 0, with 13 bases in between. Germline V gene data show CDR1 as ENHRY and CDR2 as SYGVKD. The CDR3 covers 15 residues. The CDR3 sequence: CAISGGGQSSYEQYF. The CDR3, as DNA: TGTGCCATCAGTGGGGGGGGGCAGAGCTCCTACGAGCAGTACTTC.

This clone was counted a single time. CDR3 loop: CASSLWTSISGELFF. Here the CDR3 DNA reads TGTGCCAGCAGCCTCTGGACTAGCATCTCCGGGGAGCTGTTTTTT. V and J are TRBV7-6 and TRBJ2-2, with TRBD2 identical over 8 bases. J lost 6 bases, V lost 5 bases, and 8 bases had no gene match. Germline-derived CDR1 and CDR2 are SGHVS and FNYEAQ. This CDR3 has 15 amino acids.

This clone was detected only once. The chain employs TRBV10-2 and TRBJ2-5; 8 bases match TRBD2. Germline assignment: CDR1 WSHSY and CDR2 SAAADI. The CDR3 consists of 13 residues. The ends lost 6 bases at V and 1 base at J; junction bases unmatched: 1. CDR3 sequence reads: CASSGGGQETQYF. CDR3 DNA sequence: TGCGCCAGCAGCGGGGGGGGCCAAGAGACCCAGTACTTC.

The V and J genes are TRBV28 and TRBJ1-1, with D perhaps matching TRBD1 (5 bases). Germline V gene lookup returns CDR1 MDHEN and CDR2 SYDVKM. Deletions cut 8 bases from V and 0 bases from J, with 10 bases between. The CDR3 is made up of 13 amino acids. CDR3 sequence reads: CASWGRMNTEAFF. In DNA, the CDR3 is TGTGCCAGCTGGGGCCGGATGAACACTGAAGCTTTCTTT. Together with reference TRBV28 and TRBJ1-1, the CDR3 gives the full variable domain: DVKVTQSSRYLVKRTGEKVFLECVQDMDHENMFWYRQDPGLGLRLIYFSYDVKMKEKGDIPEGYSVSREKKERFSLILESASTNQTSMYLCASWGRMNTEAFFGQGTRLTVV.

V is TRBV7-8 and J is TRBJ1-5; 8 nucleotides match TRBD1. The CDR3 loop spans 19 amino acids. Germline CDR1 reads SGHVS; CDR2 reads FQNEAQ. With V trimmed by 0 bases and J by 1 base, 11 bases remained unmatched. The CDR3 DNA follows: TGTGCCAGCAGCTTAGCTTTCGTTCCCCGGGACAGGAGCAATCAGCCCCAGCATTTT. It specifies CASSLAFVPRDRSNQPQHF.

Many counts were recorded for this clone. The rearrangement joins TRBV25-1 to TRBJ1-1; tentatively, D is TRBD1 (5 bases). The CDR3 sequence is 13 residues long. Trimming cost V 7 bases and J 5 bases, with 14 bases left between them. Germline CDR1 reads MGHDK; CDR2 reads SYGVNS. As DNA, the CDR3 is TGTGCCAGCAACGAGGGGCGGGGTACTGAAGCTTTCTTT. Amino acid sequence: CASNEGRGTEAFF.

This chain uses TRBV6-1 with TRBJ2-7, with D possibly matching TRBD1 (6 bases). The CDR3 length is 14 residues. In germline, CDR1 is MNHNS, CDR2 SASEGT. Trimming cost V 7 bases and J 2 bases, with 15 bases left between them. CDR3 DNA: TGTGCCAGCATCTTACCAGGGGAAACCTACGAGCAGTACTTC. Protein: CASILPGETYEQYF.

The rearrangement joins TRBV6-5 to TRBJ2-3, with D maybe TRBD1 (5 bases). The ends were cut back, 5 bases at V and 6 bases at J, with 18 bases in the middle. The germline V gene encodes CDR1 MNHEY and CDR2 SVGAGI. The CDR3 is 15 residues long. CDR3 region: CASSQGWSAGDTQYF. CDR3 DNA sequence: TGTGCCAGCAGTCAGGGTTGGTCGGCTGGGGATACGCAGTATTTT.

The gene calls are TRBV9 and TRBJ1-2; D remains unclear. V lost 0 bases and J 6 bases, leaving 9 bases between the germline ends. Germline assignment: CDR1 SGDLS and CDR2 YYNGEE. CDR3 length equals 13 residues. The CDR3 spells CASSVGAVDGYTF. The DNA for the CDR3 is TGTGCCAGCAGCGTAGGGGCAGTCGATGGCTACACCTTC. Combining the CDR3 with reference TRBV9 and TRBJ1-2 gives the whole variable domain DSGVTQTPKHLITATGQRVTLRCSPRSGDLSVYWYQQSLDQGLQFLIQYYNGEERAKGNILERFSAQQFPDLHSELNLSSLELGDSALYFCASSVGAVDGYTFGSGTRLTVV.

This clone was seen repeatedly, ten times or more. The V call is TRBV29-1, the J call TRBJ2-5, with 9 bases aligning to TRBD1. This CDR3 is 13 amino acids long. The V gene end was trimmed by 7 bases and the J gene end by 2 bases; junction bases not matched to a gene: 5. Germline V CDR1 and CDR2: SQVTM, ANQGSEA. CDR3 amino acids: CSALGTGQETQYF. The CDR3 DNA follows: TGCAGCGCCCTGGGGACAGGGCAAGAGACCCAGTACTTC.